This T cell receptor beta chain was recorded in a study of kidney transplant recipient with SARS-CoV-2 infection. From the reads, TCRdb called clonotypes with MiXCR, one entry per CDR3 protein. There are 200,000 to 300,000 distinct CDR3 sequences in the sample; about 28% occur only once, and 6% to 8.5% lies in the top ten. The sample holds many counts of this clonotype. V lost 7 bases to trimming and J lost 4 bases, with 23 bases between them. CDR1 and CDR2 from the germline V gene are SGHTS and YDEGEE. The CDR3 spans 16 residues. The source is a male patient between 25 and 39 years old who had COVID-19 and was a kidney transplant recipient. Some T cells may have originated in the graft donor. The input for sequencing was a blood sample, taken at baseline and between days 110 and 120 from a kidney transplant recipient. The chain has TRBV5-8 and TRBJ1-2, with D unresolved. CDR3 in amino acids: CASFPHHPRKTYGYTF. In DNA, the CDR3 is TGTGCCAGCTTTCCACATCATCCACGAAAGACCTATGGCTACACCTTC.